This T cell receptor (beta chain) was profiled in a study of T-cell reconstitution after alpha-beta-depleted transplantation in children. Germline-derived CDR1 and CDR2 are LGHDT and YNNKEL (reference sequence). This CDR3 region has 14 residues. Trimming removed 0 bases at V and 10 bases at J, with 13 bases between. Preparation of the TCRbeta library used unique molecular identifiers. TCRdb analysed the PCR reads with MiXCR anew, one entry per CDR3 protein. The profile covers under 850,000 distinct CDR3 sequences, with roughly 13% appearing a single time and 0.79% taken by the ten largest. Study-wide points: Hyperexpanded clones declined; after one year, newly produced T cells mostly supplied diversity. Reported findings indicate that, about two months after transplant, alpha-beta T cells came from several hundred expanded clones, which were derived from non-depleted graft cells.

As regards this clonotype: Its cognate antigen is unknown.

The chain is built from TRBV3-1 and TRBJ2-4; possibly TRBD1 or TRBD2 for D (5 bases each). Sequenced material: PBMCs, taken before TCRalphabeta/CD19-depleted stem cell transplant. This clonotype was obtained from a girl aged 2 to 9 with congenital amegakaryocytic thrombocytopenia, due to receive a stem cell transplant. Here the CDR3 DNA reads TGTGCCAGCAGCCAAGACGGGGCGGCCGAGATTCAGTACTTC. Translating it yields CASSQDGAAEIQYF.